This TCR beta chain was recovered during a study of cytomegalovirus exposure and HLA in healthy donors. Some clones are missing from TCRdb's copy, which holds only in-frame ones; the method was immunoSEQ multiplex PCR. The sample gives 100,000 to 150,000 clones, roughly 87% of which show up once; more than 1% is in the top ten. This clone was picked up one time. The antigen is unknown. While the first cohort had around 700 subjects, the donors belonged to the separate validation cohort of roughly 130 subjects. The germline gives CDR1 SQVTM, CDR2 ANQGSEA. V was clipped by 6 bases and J by 1 base, with 15 bases between them. CDR3 length: 14 residues. Notes on the study in general: Subsequent analysis showed first-cohort TCR clusters tending to co-occur in more than 90 validation repertoires.

The receptor's source is a woman between 18 and 30 years old in good health and CMV-seronegative. This chain uses TRBV29-1 with TRBJ2-5, with D maybe TRBD2 (5 bases). The sample taken for sequencing was PBMCs. The CDR3 bases are TGCAGCGTGAGCTGGGGTAGCGCCCAAGAGACCCAGTACTTC. It specifies CSVSWGSAQETQYF.